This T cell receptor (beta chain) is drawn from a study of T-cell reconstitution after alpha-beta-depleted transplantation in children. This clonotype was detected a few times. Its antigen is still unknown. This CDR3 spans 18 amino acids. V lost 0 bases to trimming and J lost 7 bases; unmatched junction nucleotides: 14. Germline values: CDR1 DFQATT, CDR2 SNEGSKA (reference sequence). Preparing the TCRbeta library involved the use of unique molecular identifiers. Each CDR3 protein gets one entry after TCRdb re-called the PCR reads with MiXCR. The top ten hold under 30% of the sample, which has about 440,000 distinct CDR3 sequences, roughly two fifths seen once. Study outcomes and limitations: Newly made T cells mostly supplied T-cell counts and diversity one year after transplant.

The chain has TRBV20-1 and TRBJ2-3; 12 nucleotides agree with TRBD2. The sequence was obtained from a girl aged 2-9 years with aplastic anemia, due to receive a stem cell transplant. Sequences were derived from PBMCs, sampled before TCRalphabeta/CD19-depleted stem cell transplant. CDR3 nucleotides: TGCAGTGCTAGAGATAATTCCGGGACTAGCGGGCTGAAGTATACGCAGTATTTT. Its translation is CSARDNSGTSGLKYTQYF.